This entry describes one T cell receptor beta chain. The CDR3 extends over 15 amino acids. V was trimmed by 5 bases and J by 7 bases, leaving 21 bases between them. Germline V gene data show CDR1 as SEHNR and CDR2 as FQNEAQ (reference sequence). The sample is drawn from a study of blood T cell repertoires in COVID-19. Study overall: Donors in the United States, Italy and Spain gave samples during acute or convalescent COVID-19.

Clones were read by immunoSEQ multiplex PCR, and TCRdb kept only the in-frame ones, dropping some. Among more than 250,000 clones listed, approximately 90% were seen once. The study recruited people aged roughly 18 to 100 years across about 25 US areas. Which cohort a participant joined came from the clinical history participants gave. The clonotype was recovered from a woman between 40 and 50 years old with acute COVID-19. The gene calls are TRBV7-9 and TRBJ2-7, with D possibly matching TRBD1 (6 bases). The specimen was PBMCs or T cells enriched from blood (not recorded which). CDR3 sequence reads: CASSHPRDKKEEQYF. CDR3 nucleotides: TGTGCCAGCAGCCACCCCCGGGACAAAAAGGAGGAGCAGTACTTC. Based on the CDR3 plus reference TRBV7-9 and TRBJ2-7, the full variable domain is DTGVSQNPRHKITKRGQNVTFRCDPISEHNRLYWYRQTLGQGPEFLTYFQNEAQLEKSRLLSDRFSAERPKGSFSTLEIQRTEQGDSAMYLCASSHPRDKKEEQYFGPGTRLTVT.